This TCR beta chain derives from a study of tumor and adjacent non-tumor tissue in lung cancer. Three rounds of nested PCR, following a modified ARM-PCR protocol, produced the TCRbeta library. MiXCR, run by TCRdb on the multiplex PCR reads, gives a single entry per CDR3 protein. The sample has about 93,000 distinct CDR3 sequences, 67% seen once. V trimming: 4 bases; J trimming: 3 bases; junction bases outside the gene matches: 3. The CDR3 extends over 13 amino acids. The germline V gene has CDR1 SQVTM and CDR2 ANQGSEA. Study findings and constraints: Tumor repertoires had a smaller top 100 clone share than normal lung.

Remarks on this clonotype: What it binds is unknown.

No cell sorting was done before RNA was extracted from the tissue. Chemotherapy-naive patients with new lung cancer underwent thoracic surgery in China, August–late 2014. J is TRBJ2-1 and V is TRBV29-1, with TRBD1 identical over 7 bases. Sequencing input: lung tumor tissue. The clonotype was recovered from a man in his sixties with non-small cell lung cancer. The CDR3 sequence is CSVVTGSYNEQFF. DNA for the CDR3: TGCAGCGTTGTGACAGGGAGCTACAATGAGCAGTTCTTC.